This T cell receptor beta chain was sequenced in a study of blood T cell repertoires in COVID-19. Germline values: CDR1 ENHRY, CDR2 SYGVKD. Trimming cost V 3 bases and J 10 bases; bases outside gene matches: 9. The CDR3 extends over 15 amino acids. This clone was seen just once. Assay: immunoSEQ multiplex PCR; the TCRdb copy retains only in-frame clones and omits some. The repertoire has roughly 150,000 clones, under 90% of them found once; the top ten carry roughly 19%. The TCR was taken from a woman aged 80 or older with acute or convalescent COVID-19. Sequencing was performed on peripheral blood. The rearrangement links TRBV10-3 to TRBJ1-6; 7 bases are shared with TRBD1. The CDR3 loop is CAISESGGMGSPLHF. The CDR3 coding sequence is TGTGCCATCAGTGAATCAGGGGGGATGGGGTCACCCCTCCACTTT.